This T cell receptor (beta chain) emerged from a study of blood T cell repertoires in COVID-19. Original processing notes: For nucleated cells, counts were estimated from reference gene primer amplification. Profiled with immunoSEQ multiplex PCR; TCRdb holds only in-frame clones, not every one. V and J calls plus clone size are reproduced from that table; the DNA served to infer D and trimming. The table lists under 250,000 clones, roughly four fifths of them singletons. A single count supports this clone. This TCR was sampled from a woman aged 55-70 years with acute or convalescent COVID-19. The sample comprised peripheral blood.

In DNA form, the CDR3 reads TGTGCCAGCAGCGACCGACTAGCGGGGGCCTACAATGAGCAGTTCTTC. This encodes CASSDRLAGAYNEQFF. V gene TRBV9 combines with J gene TRBJ2-1; 12 bases fit TRBD2. Losses at the gene ends were 3 bases for V and 2 bases for J; bases not matched to a gene: 3. Germline V gives CDR1 SGDLS, CDR2 YYNGEE. The CDR3 spans 16 residues.